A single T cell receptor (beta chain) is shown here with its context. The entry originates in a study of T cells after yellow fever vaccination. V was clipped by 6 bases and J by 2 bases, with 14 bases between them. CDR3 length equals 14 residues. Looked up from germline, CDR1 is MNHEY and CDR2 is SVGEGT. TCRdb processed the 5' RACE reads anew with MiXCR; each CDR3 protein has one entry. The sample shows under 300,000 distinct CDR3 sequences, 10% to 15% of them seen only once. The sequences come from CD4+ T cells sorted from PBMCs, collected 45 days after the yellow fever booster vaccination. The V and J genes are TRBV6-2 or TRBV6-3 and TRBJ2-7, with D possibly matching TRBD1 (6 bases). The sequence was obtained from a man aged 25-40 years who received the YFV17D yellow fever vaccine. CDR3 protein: CASRDGQNPYEQYF. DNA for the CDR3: TGTGCCAGCAGGGACGGACAGAACCCCTACGAGCAGTACTTC.